Sequencing of this T cell receptor (beta chain) was carried out in a study of cytomegalovirus exposure and HLA in healthy donors. This CDR3 has 14 amino acids. Germline V gives CDR1 SGHNT, CDR2 YYREEE (reference sequence). The V end was cut by 3 bases, the J end by 7 bases, with 16 bases between. Points from the study as a whole: In vitro confirmation showed three CMV-associated chains to be CMV antigen specific. Equally common other TCR beta chains were less clonally expanded than HLA-associated ones, a later analysis found.

As for the donors, each was a healthy bone marrow donor. CMV serostatus data were not documented for this donor. In the case of this clone: Its antigen is currently unknown.

With 60 Vbeta and 13 Jbeta primers, the PCR was carried out. Here immunoSEQ multiplex PCR was the method, and the copy in TCRdb shows in-frame clones only, minus some. The repertoire has some 150,000 clones, about 72% of them found once; the top ten carry roughly 2.5%. This chain joins TRBV5-4 and TRBJ2-5; D might be TRBD2 (5 bases). This TCR came from a human donor in good health. Input material: PBMCs. CDR3 in amino acids: CASSSASGEWTQYF. In DNA, the CDR3 is TGTGCCAGCAGCTCGGCGAGCGGAGAATGGACCCAGTACTTC.